The entry below gives a single T cell receptor (beta chain) sequence along with its context. What it recognizes is unknown. Germline V gene data show CDR1 as MNHNS and CDR2 as SASEGT. CDR3 length: 15 residues. This specimen comes from a study of T cells expressing NK-cell markers. Study background: The TCR beta repertoires were obtained from sorted CD3+CD56+NKG2C+, CD3+CD56+NKG2C- and CD3+CD56-NKG2C+ T cells. Within the sequenced cohort of eight donors, seven exhibited HCMV seropositivity and one was seronegative.

It was by 5'RACE template switching with UMIs that TCR beta cDNA was made. With the 5' RACE reads reprocessed, TCRdb shows one record per CDR3 protein and no DNA. The table for this sample gives 500,000 to 700,000 distinct CDR3 sequences. Study-wide points: Among a few donors, these clonotypes also ranked first in the CD3+CD56-NKG2C+ fraction.

Material for sequencing was blood T cells: a sorted CD56 or NKG2C T cell subset, CD4+ or CD8+ T cells, or bulk PBMC T cells (not recorded which). The chain links TRBV6-1 to TRBJ2-1; the D gene TCRdb calls, TRBD2, cannot be checked with no DNA. The origin of this receptor is a man in his late teens or twenties in good health. The CDR3 sequence is CASNKLAGVFNEQFF.